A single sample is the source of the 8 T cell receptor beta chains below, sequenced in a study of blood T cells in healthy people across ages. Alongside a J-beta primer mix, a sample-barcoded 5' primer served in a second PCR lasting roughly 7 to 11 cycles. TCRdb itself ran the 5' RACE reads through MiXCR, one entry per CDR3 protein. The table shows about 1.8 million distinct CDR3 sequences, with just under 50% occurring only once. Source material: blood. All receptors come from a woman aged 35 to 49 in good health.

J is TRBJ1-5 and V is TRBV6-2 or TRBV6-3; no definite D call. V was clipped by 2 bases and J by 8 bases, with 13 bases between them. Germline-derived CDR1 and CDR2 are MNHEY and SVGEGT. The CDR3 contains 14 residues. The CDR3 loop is CASSYISGSEPQHF. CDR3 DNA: TGTGCCAGCAGTTACATATCTGGTTCGGAGCCCCAGCATTTT.

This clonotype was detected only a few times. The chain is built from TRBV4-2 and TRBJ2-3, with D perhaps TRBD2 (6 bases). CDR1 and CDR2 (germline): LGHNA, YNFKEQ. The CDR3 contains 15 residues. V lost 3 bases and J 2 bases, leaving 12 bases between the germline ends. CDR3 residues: CASSHGGAATDTQYF. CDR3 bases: TGTGCCAGCAGCCACGGAGGGGCCGCCACAGATACGCAGTATTTT.

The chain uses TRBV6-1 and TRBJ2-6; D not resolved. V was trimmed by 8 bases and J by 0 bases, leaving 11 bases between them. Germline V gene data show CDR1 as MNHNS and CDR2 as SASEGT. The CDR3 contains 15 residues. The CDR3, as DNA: TGTGCCAGCCGCTGGCAAATCTCTGGGGCCAACGTCCTGACTTTC. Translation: CASRWQISGANVLTF.

Written as DNA, the CDR3 is TGTGCCAGCAGTTACTCTAACAGCAGTCCGCAAGAGACCCAGTACTTC. This sequence encodes CASSYSNSSPQETQYF. V and J are TRBV6-2 or TRBV6-3 and TRBJ2-5; D remains ambiguous. Germline V CDR1 and CDR2: MNHEY, SVGEGT. V lost 0 bases and J 2 bases, leaving 13 bases between the germline ends. CDR3 length: 16 residues.

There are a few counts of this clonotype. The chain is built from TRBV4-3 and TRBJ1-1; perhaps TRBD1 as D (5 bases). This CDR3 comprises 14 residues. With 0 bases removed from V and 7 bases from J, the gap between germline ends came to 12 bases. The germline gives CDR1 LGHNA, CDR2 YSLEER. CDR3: CASSQDFGGSEAFF. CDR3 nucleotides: TGCGCCAGCAGCCAAGATTTTGGGGGTAGTGAAGCTTTCTTT.

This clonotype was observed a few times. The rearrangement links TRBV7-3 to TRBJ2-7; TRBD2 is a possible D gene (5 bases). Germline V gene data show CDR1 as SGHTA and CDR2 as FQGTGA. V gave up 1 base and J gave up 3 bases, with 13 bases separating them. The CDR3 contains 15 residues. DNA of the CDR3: TGTGCCAGCAGCTTAAGGTGGAGGACCATCTACGAGCAGTACTTC. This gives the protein CASSLRWRTIYEQYF.

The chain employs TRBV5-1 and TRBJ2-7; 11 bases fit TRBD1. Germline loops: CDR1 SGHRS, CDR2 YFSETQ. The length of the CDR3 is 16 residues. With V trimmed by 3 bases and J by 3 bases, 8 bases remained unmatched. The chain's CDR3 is CASSSSHGTGGYEQYF. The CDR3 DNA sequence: TGCGCCAGCAGCTCCTCCCACGGGACAGGGGGCTACGAGCAGTACTTC.

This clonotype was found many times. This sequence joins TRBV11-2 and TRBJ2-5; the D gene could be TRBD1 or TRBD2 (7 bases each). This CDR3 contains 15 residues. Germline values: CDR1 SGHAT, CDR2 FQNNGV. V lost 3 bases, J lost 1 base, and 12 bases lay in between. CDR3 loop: CASSLGRDSQETQYF. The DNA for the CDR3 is TGTGCCAGCAGCTTGGGGAGGGACAGCCAAGAGACCCAGTACTTC.